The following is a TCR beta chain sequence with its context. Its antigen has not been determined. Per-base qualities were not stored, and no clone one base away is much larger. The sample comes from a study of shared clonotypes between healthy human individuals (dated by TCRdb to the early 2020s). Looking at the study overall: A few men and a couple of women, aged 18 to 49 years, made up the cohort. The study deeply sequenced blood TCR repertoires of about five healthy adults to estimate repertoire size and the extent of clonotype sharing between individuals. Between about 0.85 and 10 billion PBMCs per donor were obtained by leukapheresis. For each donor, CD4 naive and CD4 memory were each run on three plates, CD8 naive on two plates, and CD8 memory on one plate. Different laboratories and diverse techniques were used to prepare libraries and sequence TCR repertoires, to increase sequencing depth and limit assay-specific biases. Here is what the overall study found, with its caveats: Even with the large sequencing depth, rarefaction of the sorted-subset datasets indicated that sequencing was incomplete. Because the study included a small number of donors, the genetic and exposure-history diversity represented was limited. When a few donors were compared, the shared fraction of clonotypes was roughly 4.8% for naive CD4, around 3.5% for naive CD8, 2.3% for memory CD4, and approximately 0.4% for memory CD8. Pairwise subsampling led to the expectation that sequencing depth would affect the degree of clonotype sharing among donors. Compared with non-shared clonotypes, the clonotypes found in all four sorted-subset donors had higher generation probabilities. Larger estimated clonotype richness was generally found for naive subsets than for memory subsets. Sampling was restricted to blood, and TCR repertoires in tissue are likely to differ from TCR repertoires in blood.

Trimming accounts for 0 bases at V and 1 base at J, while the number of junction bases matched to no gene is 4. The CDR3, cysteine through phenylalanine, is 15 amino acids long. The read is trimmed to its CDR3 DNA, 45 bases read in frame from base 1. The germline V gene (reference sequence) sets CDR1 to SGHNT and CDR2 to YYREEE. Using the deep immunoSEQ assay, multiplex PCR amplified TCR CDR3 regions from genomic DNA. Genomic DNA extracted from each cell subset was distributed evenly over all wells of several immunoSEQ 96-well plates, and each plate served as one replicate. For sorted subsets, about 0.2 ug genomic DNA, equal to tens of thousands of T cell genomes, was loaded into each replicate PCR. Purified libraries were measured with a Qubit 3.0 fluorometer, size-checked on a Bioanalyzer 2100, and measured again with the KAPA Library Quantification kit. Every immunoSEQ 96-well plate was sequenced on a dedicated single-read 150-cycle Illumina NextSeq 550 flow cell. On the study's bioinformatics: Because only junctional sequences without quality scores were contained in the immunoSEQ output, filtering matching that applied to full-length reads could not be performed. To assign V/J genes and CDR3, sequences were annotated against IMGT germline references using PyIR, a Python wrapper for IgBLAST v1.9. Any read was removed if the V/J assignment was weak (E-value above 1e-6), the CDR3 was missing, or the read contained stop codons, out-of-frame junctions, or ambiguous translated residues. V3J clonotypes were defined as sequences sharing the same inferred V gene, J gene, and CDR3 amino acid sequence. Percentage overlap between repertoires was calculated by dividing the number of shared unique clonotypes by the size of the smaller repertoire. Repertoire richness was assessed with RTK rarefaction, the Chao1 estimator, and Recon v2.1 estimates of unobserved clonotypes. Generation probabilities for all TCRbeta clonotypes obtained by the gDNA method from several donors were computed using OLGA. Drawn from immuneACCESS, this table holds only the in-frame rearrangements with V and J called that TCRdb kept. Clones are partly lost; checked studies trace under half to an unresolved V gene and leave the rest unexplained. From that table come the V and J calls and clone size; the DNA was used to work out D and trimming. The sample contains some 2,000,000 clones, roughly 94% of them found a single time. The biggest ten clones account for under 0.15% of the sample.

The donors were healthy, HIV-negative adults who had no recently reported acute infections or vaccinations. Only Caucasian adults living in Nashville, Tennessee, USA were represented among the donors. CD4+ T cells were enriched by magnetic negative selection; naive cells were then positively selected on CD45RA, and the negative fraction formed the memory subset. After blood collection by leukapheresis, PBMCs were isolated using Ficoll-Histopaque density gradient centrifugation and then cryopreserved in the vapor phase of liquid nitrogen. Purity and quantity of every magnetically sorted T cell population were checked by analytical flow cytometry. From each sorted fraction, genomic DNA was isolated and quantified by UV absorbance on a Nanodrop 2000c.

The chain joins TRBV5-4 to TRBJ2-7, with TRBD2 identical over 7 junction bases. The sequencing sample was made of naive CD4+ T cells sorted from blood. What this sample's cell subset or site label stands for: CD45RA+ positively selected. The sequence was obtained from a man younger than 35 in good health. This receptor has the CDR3 CASSLAGGNSYEQYF. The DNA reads TGTGCCAGCAGCTTGGCGGGAGGCAATTCCTACGAGCAGTACTTC.